The T cell receptor (beta chain) under discussion was sequenced for a study of early T cells in non-severe SARS-CoV-2 infection. At the level of the study: From unsorted whole blood, bulk RNA was sequenced, and the chains remained unpaired.

TCRdb redid the calling of the 5' RACE reads with MiXCR, one entry per CDR3 protein. The profile covers about 56,000 distinct CDR3 sequences, with over 13% appearing a single time and 4.1% taken by the ten largest. Germline CDR1 reads SGHDT; CDR2 reads YYEEEE. Trimming at V came to 2 bases and at J to 5 bases, leaving 6 bases not matched to a gene. The CDR3 is 14 residues long. This clonotype was seen a handful of times. This specimen consisted of whole blood, obtained at baseline. This receptor was obtained from an adult who was a healthcare worker with PCR-confirmed SARS-CoV-2 infection or an uninfected control (not recorded which). The chain joins TRBV5-6 to TRBJ1-1, with 7 bases that match TRBD1. The CDR3 coding sequence is TGTGCCAGCAGCTTAACAGGGGCCAGGACTGAAGCTTTCTTT. Translating it yields CASSLTGARTEAFF.